The 22 T cell receptor beta chains below were found in one sample sequenced in a study of neurological immune-mediated disorders. The time point was: longitudinal time-point 1 (baseline). TCRdb reanalysed the 5' RACE reads using MiXCR and keeps one entry per CDR3 protein. The table lists tens of thousands of distinct CDR3 sequences, about a tenth of them singletons. Source material: PBMCs. The origin of the receptors is a young man in good health.

This clonotype was detected many times. The J gene is TRBJ2-1, the V gene TRBV5-1; D is unclear. Trimming stripped 2 bases from V and 5 bases from J, with 8 bases between. Germline V CDR1 and CDR2: SGHRS, YFSETQ. This CDR3 region has 13 residues. CDR3 sequence reads: CASSFGRDNEQFF. The CDR3 DNA is TGCGCCAGCAGCTTCGGACGGGACAATGAGCAGTTCTTC.

This clonotype was detected many times. The junction does not match germline at one end; this may be a read error. The genes are TRBV27 and TRBJ2-1; 7 nucleotides line up with TRBD1. This CDR3 contains 12 residues. The germline V gene encodes CDR1 MNHEY and CDR2 SMNVEV (reference sequence). The CDR3: CASRQGGRGLVF. CDR3 nucleotide sequence: TGTGCCAGCAGGCAAGGGGGCCGTGGCTTGGTCTTC.

This clonotype has a count of ten or more. The chain links TRBV7-9 to TRBJ2-1; D unclear. With 4 bases removed from V and 0 bases from J, the gap between germline ends came to 13 bases. The CDR3 has 16 residues. Germline-derived CDR1 and CDR2 are SEHNR and FQNEAQ (reference sequence). The CDR3 here is CASSSPTASSYNEQFF. The DNA of the CDR3 is TGTGCCAGCAGCTCCCCCACCGCGAGCTCCTACAATGAGCAGTTCTTC.

This clonotype was seen ten or more times. The chain combines TRBV5-5 with TRBJ2-7; TRBD1 aligns across 9 bases. Germline CDR1 reads SGHKS; CDR2 reads YYEKEE (reference sequence). The CDR3 sequence is 13 residues long. Germline trimming cut 4 bases from V and 6 bases from J; bases unmatched to any gene: 5. The CDR3 DNA reads as TGTGCCAGCAGCCTCAACAGGGGGCCCGAGCAGTACTTC. Its translation: CASSLNRGPEQYF.

This clonotype appeared a single time. This rearrangement joins TRBV28 to TRBJ1-2; D remains ambiguous. V dropped 5 bases and J dropped 4 bases, with 14 bases sitting between them. In germline, CDR1 is MDHEN, CDR2 SYDVKM. The CDR3 has 14 amino acids. In nucleotides, the CDR3 is TGTGCCAGCAGTCGGCCGTCGTATAGCTATGGCTACACCTTC. Its translation: CASSRPSYSYGYTF.

This clonotype was observed at least ten times. This chain joins TRBV20-1 and TRBJ2-2; 14 bases align to TRBD2. The CDR3 contains 18 residues. V gave up 1 base and J gave up 1 base; unmatched junction bases: 5. Per germline, CDR1 DFQATT and CDR2 SNEGSKA (reference sequence). The CDR3 sequence: CSARVTGLAGENTGELFF. CDR3 coding DNA: TGCAGTGCTAGAGTAACGGGACTAGCGGGAGAGAACACCGGGGAGCTGTTTTTT.

This clonotype was counted ten times or more. This chain connects TRBV20-1 to TRBJ2-5; 14 nucleotides match TRBD2. The germline V gene encodes CDR1 DFQATT and CDR2 SNEGSKA (reference sequence). The V segment lost 3 bases and the J segment 5 bases; nucleotides outside the gene matches: 2. This CDR3 contains 14 residues. The CDR3 sequence is CSARGLAGVETQYF. DNA of the CDR3: TGCAGTGCTAGGGGACTAGCGGGAGTCGAGACCCAGTACTTC.

This clonotype was recorded at least ten times. The CDR3 spells CASSPSGTRETQYF. The CDR3, as DNA: TGTGCCAGCAGTCCCTCGGGGACGCGGGAGACCCAGTACTTC. This chain joins TRBV12-3 or TRBV12-4 and TRBJ2-5; D is possibly TRBD1 or TRBD2 (5 bases each). Trimming pared 5 bases from V and 5 bases from J, leaving 15 bases between. The CDR3 runs to 14 residues.

There are many counts of this clonotype. This chain's CDR3 is CASSLAQPGQGPNEQYF. The CDR3 DNA reads as TGCGCCAGCAGCTTGGCACAACCGGGACAGGGTCCCAACGAGCAGTACTTC. The chain carries TRBV5-1 and TRBJ2-7; TRBD1 aligns across 9 bases. Germline-derived CDR1 and CDR2 are SGHRS and YFSETQ. The length of the CDR3 is 17 residues. The trim removed 0 bases at V and 5 bases at J, leaving 12 bases unmatched.

This clonotype was observed at least ten times. This chain joins TRBV20-1 and TRBJ2-7, with D unresolved. From germline, CDR1 is DFQATT and CDR2 SNEGSKA (reference sequence). The V gene lost 1 base and the J gene lost 2 bases, with 6 bases spanning the gap. The CDR3 sequence is 12 residues long. Written as DNA, the CDR3 is TGCAGTGCTAGAGGTCCCGCCTACGAGCAGTACTTC. Translated: CSARGPAYEQYF.

This clonotype was seen repeatedly, ten times or more. The chain uses TRBV14 and TRBJ2-1; 12 nucleotides align to TRBD2. V dropped 0 bases and J dropped 4; count of bases not matched to a gene: 4. In germline, CDR1 is SGHDN, CDR2 FVKESK. CDR3 length: 17 amino acids. In DNA, the CDR3 is TGTGCCAGCAGCCAAGATCGTGGACTAGCGGGGTACAATGAGCAGTTCTTC. Its translation is CASSQDRGLAGYNEQFF.

This clonotype was counted only a few times. The V call is TRBV5-8, the J call TRBJ2-2; 7 nucleotides align to TRBD1. The germline V gene has CDR1 SGHTS and CDR2 YDEGEE. J gave up 7 bases and V 5 bases, and 8 bases lay outside the gene matches. This CDR3 spans 14 amino acids. The CDR3 bases are TGTGCCAGCAGTTCAGGACAGGTCGGCGGGGAGCTGTTTTTT. Residues: CASSSGQVGGELFF.

This clonotype came up many times. V and J are TRBV21-1 and TRBJ1-6; TRBD1, the table's D call, lacks a check against the DNA. TRBV21-1 counts as a pseudogene. The CDR3 length is 17 residues. The CDR3 nucleotides are TGTGCCAGCAGCATATTCTTGACAGGGGTTGGGAATTCACCCCTCCACTTT. This codes for CASSIFLTGVGNSPLHF.

There are many counts of this clonotype. V and J are TRBV12-3 or TRBV12-4 and TRBJ1-2; D possibly corresponds to TRBD1 (5 bases). The CDR3 has 12 amino acids. The V and J ends lost 6 bases and 4 bases respectively, with 9 bases between them. As DNA, the CDR3 is TGTGCCAGCAGCTTGACAGTCTATGGCTACACCTTC. It translates to CASSLTVYGYTF.

This clonotype came up many times. The genes are TRBV11-2 and TRBJ2-1, with TRBD2 matching 10 bases. The CDR3 has 17 residues. The ends lost 5 bases at V and 0 bases at J; junction bases unmatched: 7. Per the germline V gene, CDR1 is SGHAT and CDR2 is FQNNGV. The CDR3 DNA follows: TGTGCCAGCAGCATCTCTAGCGGGAGCCACTCCTACAATGAGCAGTTCTTC. Translation gives CASSISSGSHSYNEQFF.

In this sample, this clonotype turned up a few times. This chain links TRBV12-3 or TRBV12-4 with TRBJ1-3; 8 bases are a match to TRBD1. CDR3 length: 17 amino acids. The V gene end was trimmed by 6 bases and the J gene end by 0 bases; junction bases not matched to a gene: 10. For the CDR3, the DNA is TGTGCCAGCAGCCCGGACAGGGCCTCGAGCTCTGGAAACACCATATATTTT. Its protein is CASSPDRASSSGNTIYF.

This clonotype was picked up a small number of times. A much larger clone is a single base away; this may be a read error. The chain employs TRBV4-1 and TRBJ2-1; the D gene is possibly TRBD2 (5 bases). Looked up from germline, CDR1 is MGHRA and CDR2 is YSYEKL. With 2 bases removed from V and 6 bases from J, the gap between germline ends came to 14 bases. The CDR3 is 15 residues long. The CDR3 here is CASSQWAGRSNEQFF. CDR3 DNA sequence: TGCGCCAGCAGCCAATGGGCGGGTAGAAGCAATGAGCAGTTCTTC.

This clonotype was recorded many times. The chain combines TRBV29-1 with TRBJ2-1, with TRBD2 identical over 11 bases. The CDR3 is 16 residues long. CDR1 is SQVTM and CDR2 is ANQGSEA in the germline V gene. V lost 3 bases to trimming and J lost 5 bases; unmatched junction nucleotides: 9. CDR3 DNA: TGCAGCGTTGAGGAGGGAGGGACTAGCGGCCACAATGAGCAGTTCTTC. This encodes CSVEEGGTSGHNEQFF.

There are many counts of this clonotype. This chain joins TRBV6-5 and TRBJ2-2; TRBD2 is a possible D gene (5 bases). Per germline, CDR1 MNHEY and CDR2 SVGAGI. The CDR3 runs to 16 residues. The V and J ends lost 6 bases and 1 base respectively, with 15 bases between them. In nucleotides, the CDR3 is TGTGCCAGCAGAACTCCGGGATCGATGAACACCGGGGAGCTGTTTTTT. Translated, it gives CASRTPGSMNTGELFF.

In this sample, this clonotype turned up once. This may come from a read error, since a much larger clone is one base off. The chain uses TRBV7-6 and TRBJ2-7; D unresolved. This CDR3 is built from 13 residues. V was shortened by 5 bases and J by 5 bases, with 13 bases between the two germline ends. CDR1 is SGHVS, CDR2 FNYEAQ, per germline. The CDR3 here is CASSASGFDEQYF. CDR3 nucleotides: TGTGCCAGCAGCGCATCCGGGTTTGACGAGCAGTACTTC.

This clonotype has at least ten counts. The gene calls are TRBV27 and TRBJ2-3; 10 bases match TRBD2. The CDR3 has 16 residues. With V trimmed by 6 bases and J by 3 bases, 9 bases remained unmatched. Per germline, CDR1 MNHEY and CDR2 SMNVEV (reference sequence). The CDR3 nucleotides read TGTGCCAGCAGACTAGCGGGAACCCGTGGGACAGATACGCAGTATTTT. Protein product: CASRLAGTRGTDTQYF.

This clonotype was detected ten times or more. The rearrangement joins TRBV7-2 to TRBJ2-5, with 9 bases matching TRBD2. The CDR3 consists of 16 residues. Germline trimming cut 5 bases from V and 5 bases from J; bases unmatched to any gene: 12. CDR1 SGHTA and CDR2 FQGNSA come from the germline V gene. The CDR3 loop reads CASSPLGGRAGETQYF. The CDR3 DNA follows: TGTGCCAGCAGCCCCCTGGGCGGGAGGGCCGGGGAGACCCAGTACTTC.